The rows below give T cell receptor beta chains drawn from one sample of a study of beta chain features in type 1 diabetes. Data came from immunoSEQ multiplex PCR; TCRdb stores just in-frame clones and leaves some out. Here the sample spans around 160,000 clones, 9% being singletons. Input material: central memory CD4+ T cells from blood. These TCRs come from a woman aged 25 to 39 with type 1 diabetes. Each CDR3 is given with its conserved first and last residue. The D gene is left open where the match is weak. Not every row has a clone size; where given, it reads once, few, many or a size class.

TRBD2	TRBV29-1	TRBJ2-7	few	CSVVRTSGSYEQYF	TGCAGCGTTGTAAGGACTAGCGGTTCCTACGAGCAGTACTTC
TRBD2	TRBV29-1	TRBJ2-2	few	CSVIGTSGGLTGELFF	TGCAGCGTCATCGGGACTAGCGGGGGGCTCACCGGGGAGCTGTTTTTT
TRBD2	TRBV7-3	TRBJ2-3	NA	CASSPRSGSWDTQYF	TGTGCCAGCAGTCCCCGAAGCGGGAGCTGGGATACGCAGTATTTT
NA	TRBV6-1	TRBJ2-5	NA	CASSLAETQYF	TGTGCCAGCAGTCTAGCGGAGACCCAGTACTTC
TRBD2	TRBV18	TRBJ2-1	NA	CASSPPGLSEQFF	TGTGCCAGCTCACCTCCGGGACTATCTGAGCAGTTCTTC
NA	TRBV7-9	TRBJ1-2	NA	CASSLVIQGLGYTF	TGTGCCAGCAGCTTAGTGATTCAGGGATTAGGCTACACCTTC
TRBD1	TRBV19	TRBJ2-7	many	CASSRGGARYEQYF	TGTGCCAGTAGTAGAGGGGGCGCACGATACGAGCAGTACTTC
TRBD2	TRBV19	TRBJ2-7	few	CASTTTSGSRYEQYF	TGTGCCAGTACCACGACTAGCGGGAGTAGGTACGAGCAGTACTTC
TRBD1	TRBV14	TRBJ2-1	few	CASSQISDRDYNEQFF	TGTGCCAGCAGCCAAATCTCAGACAGGGATTACAATGAGCAGTTCTTC
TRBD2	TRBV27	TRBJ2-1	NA	CASSFLVGSSGYNEQFF	TGTGCCAGCAGTTTCCTTGTAGGGTCTAGCGGGTACAATGAGCAGTTCTTC
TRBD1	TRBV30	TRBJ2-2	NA	CAWRRQGATGELFF	TGTGCCTGGAGGCGACAGGGGGCTACCGGGGAGCTGTTTTTT
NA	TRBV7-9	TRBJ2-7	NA	CASSLGSGLFGQYF	TGTGCCAGCAGCTTAGGAAGTGGGCTTTTCGGGCAGTACTTC
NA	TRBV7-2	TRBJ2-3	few	CASSLYPVTDTQYF	TGTGCCAGCAGCTTATATCCAGTCACAGATACGCAGTATTTT
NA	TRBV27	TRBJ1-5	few	CASSREGSPQHF	TGTGCCAGCAGTCGGGAGGGTTCGCCCCAGCATTTT
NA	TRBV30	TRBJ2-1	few	CARAFYNEQFF	TGTGCCCGCGCCTTCTACAATGAGCAGTTCTTC
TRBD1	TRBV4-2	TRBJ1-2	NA	CASSQDFTGASSYGYTF	TGTGCCAGCAGCCAAGATTTCACAGGGGCGTCCTCCTATGGCTACACCTTC
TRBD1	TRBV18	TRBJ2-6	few	CASSTGTGRSGANVLTF	TGTGCCAGCTCAACCGGGACAGGGAGATCTGGGGCCAACGTCCTGACTTTC
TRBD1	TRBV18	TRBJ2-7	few	CASSPWTGTISYEQYF	TGTGCCAGCTCACCCTGGACAGGAACTATCTCCTACGAGCAGTACTTC
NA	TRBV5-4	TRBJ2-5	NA	CASSLDSGAGQETQYF	TGTGCCAGCAGCTTGGACTCAGGGGCTGGCCAAGAGACCCAGTACTTC
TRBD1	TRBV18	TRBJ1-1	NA	CASSPGTGREAFF	TGTGCCAGCTCACCCGGGACAGGGAGAGAAGCTTTCTTT
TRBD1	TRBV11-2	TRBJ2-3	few	CASSSGWDSDTDTQYF	TGTGCCAGCAGCTCGGGCTGGGACAGCGACACAGATACGCAGTATTTT
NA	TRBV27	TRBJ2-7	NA	CASSSADRHEQYF	TGTGCCAGCAGTTCCGCGGACAGACACGAGCAGTACTTC
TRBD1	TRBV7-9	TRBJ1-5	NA	CASSSGTGTLQPQHF	TGTGCCAGCAGCTCCGGGACAGGGACCCTTCAGCCCCAGCATTTT
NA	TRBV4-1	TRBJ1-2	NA	CASSQSREGGYTF	TGCGCCAGCAGCCAAAGCAGGGAGGGAGGCTACACCTTC
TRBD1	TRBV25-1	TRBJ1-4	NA	CASSDDRGGEKLFF	TGTGCCAGCAGTGACGACAGGGGTGGTGAAAAACTGTTTTTT
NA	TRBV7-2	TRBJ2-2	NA	CASILAGYTGELFF	TGTGCCAGCATTCTGGCGGGATACACCGGGGAGCTGTTTTTT
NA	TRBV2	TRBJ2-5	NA	CASGGEYQETQYF	TGTGCCAGCGGTGGAGAGTACCAAGAGACCCAGTACTTC
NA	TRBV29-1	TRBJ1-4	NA	CSVGSNEKLFF	TGCAGCGTTGGGAGTAATGAAAAACTGTTTTTT
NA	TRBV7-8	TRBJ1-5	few	CATQEAGSQPQHF	TGTGCCACCCAGGAGGCTGGTAGTCAGCCCCAGCATTTT
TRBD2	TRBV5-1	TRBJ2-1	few	CASSLELAGVGRNEQFF	TGCGCCAGCAGCTTGGAACTAGCGGGAGTAGGTCGCAATGAGCAGTTCTTC
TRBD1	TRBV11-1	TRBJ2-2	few	CASSWTGGTGGELFF	TGTGCCAGCAGCTGGACAGGGGGCACTGGCGGGGAGCTGTTTTTT
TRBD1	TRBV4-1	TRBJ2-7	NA	CASSQPSTGEAYEQYF	TGCGCCAGCAGCCAACCCTCGACAGGGGAGGCCTACGAGCAGTACTTC
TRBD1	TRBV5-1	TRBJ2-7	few	CASSLGDVGGAGDEQYF	TGCGCCAGCAGCTTGGGCGATGTAGGGGGCGCGGGCGACGAGCAGTACTTC
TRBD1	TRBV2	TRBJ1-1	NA	CASTRDSRTEAFF	TGTGCCAGCACTAGGGACAGCCGGACTGAAGCTTTCTTT
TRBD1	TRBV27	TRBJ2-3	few	CASSFPPQGAADTQYF	TGTGCCAGCAGTTTCCCCCCTCAGGGGGCAGCAGATACGCAGTATTTT
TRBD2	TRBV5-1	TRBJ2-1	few	CASSVFAGTSTVNEQFF	TGCGCCAGCAGCGTATTCGCCGGGACTAGCACGGTGAATGAGCAGTTCTTC
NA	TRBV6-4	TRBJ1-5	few	CASSGGSDGPQHF	TGTGCCAGCAGTGGGGGCTCGGACGGGCCCCAGCATTTT
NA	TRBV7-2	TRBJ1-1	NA	CASNERGTMNTEAFF	TGTGCCAGCAACGAACGTGGCACGATGAACACTGAAGCTTTCTTT
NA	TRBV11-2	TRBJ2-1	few	CASSLDLRDEQFF	TGTGCCAGCAGCTTAGACCTACGGGATGAGCAGTTCTTC
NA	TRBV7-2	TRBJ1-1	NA	CASSLLRNTEAFF	TGTGCCAGCAGCTTACTCAGAAACACTGAAGCTTTCTTT
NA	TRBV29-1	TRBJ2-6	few	CSVSGTIFSGANVLTF	TGCAGCGTCAGCGGGACAATTTTCTCTGGGGCCAACGTCCTGACTTTC
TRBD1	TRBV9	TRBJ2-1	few	CASSSEWDRGFEQFF	TGTGCCAGCAGCTCAGAATGGGACAGGGGGTTCGAGCAGTTCTTC
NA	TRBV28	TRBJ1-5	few	CASIQSVDYQPQHF	TGTGCCAGCATACAATCCGTCGATTATCAGCCCCAGCATTTT
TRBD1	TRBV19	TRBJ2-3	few	CASSRGQGGTDTQYF	TGTGCCAGTAGTAGAGGACAGGGTGGCACAGATACGCAGTATTTT
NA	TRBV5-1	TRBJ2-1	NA	CASSLEPGEAYNEQFF	TGCGCCAGCAGCTTGGAACCGGGAGAAGCCTACAATGAGCAGTTCTTC
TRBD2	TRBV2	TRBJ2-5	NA	CASSGRLAAKETQYF	TGTGCCAGCAGTGGGAGACTAGCGGCCAAAGAGACCCAGTACTTC
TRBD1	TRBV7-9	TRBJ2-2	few	CASSLETGGSGELFF	TGTGCCAGCAGCTTGGAGACAGGGGGCTCGGGGGAGCTGTTTTTT
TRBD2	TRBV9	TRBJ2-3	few	CASSVGGLAGVTDTQYF	TGTGCCAGCAGCGTAGGGGGACTAGCGGGAGTCACAGATACGCAGTATTTT
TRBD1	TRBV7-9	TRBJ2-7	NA	CASSLRQGMAYEQYF	TGTGCCAGCAGTTTACGACAGGGAATGGCCTACGAGCAGTACTTC
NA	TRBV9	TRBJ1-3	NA	CASSVLPGSGNTIYF	TGTGCCAGCAGCGTACTTCCAGGCTCTGGAAACACCATATATTTT
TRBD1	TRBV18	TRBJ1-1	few	CASSGDRANTEAFF	TGTGCCAGCTCAGGGGACAGGGCAAACACTGAAGCTTTCTTT
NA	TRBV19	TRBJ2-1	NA	CASSIAGLSSYNEQFF	TGTGCCAGTAGTATAGCCGGACTGAGCTCCTACAATGAGCAGTTCTTC
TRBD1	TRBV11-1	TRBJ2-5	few	CASSRQGGSQYF	TGTGCCAGCAGCAGACAGGGGGGTAGCCAGTACTTC
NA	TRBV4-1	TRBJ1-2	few	CASSQDGEARYGYTF	TGTGCCAGCAGCCAAGATGGGGAGGCGAGGTATGGCTACACCTTC
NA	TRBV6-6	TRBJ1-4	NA	CASSYRQGGEKLFF	TGTGCCAGCAGTTACCGGCAGGGAGGTGAAAAACTGTTTTTT
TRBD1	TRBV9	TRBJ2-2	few	CASSARQGNTGELFF	TGTGCCAGCAGCGCACGACAGGGAAACACCGGGGAGCTGTTTTTT
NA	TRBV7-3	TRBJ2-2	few	CASSLTFGLAAGELFF	TGTGCCAGCAGCTTAACGTTCGGGCTAGCTGCCGGGGAGCTGTTTTTT